These 28 T cell receptor beta chains were all obtained from the same sample, sequenced in a study of shared clonotypes between healthy human individuals. Naive-designated CD8 cells lacked CD45RO, were positively enriched for CCR7, and omitted terminally differentiated effector memory CD45RA+ cells. TCRdb keeps only in-frame clones here, not all; method: immunoSEQ multiplex PCR. The repertoire holds some 2 million clones, approximately 94% seen once, with less than 1.5% in the top ten. Sequencing was performed on naive CD8+ T cells sorted from blood. These receptors all stem from a man between 18 and 35 years old in good health.

The rearrangement joins TRBV5-6 to TRBJ2-1; 7 nucleotides line up with TRBD1. Germline CDR1 reads SGHDT; CDR2 reads YYEEEE. The CDR3 length is 15 residues. V trimming: 0 bases; J trimming: 5 bases; junction bases outside the gene matches: 5. The CDR3 DNA sequence: TGTGCCAGCAGCTTGGCCGGGACAGTTAACAATGAGCAGTTCTTC. Its protein product is CASSLAGTVNNEQFF.

The chain has TRBV5-5 and TRBJ1-1; D is undetermined. The germline gives CDR1 SGHKS, CDR2 YYEKEE (reference sequence). The ends were cut back, 4 bases at V and 1 base at J, with 11 bases in the middle. The CDR3 extends over 14 amino acids. CDR3 in amino acids: CASSPLGENTEAFF. CDR3 nucleotides: TGTGCCAGCAGCCCACTCGGGGAGAACACTGAAGCTTTCTTT.

The V call is TRBV19, the J call TRBJ2-1; TRBD2 might be the D (6 bases). V was trimmed by 6 bases and J by 7 bases, leaving 16 bases between them. There are 14 residues in the CDR3. Germline CDR1 LNHDA, CDR2 SQIVND (reference sequence). The CDR3 reads CASSRSGIVNEQFF. The CDR3, as DNA: TGTGCCAGTAGCCGTAGCGGAATAGTAAATGAGCAGTTCTTC.

CDR3 nucleotides: TGTGCCAGCAATCCTACGGGGGGGCCCAGGGATACGCAGTATTTT. Amino acids: CASNPTGGPRDTQYF. This chain uses TRBV6-5 with TRBJ2-3, with 8 bases aligning to TRBD2. The CDR3 spans 15 residues. With 7 bases clipped from V and 6 bases from J, the junction kept 12 bases outside the gene matches. Germline V gene data show CDR1 as MNHEY and CDR2 as SVGAGI.

The rearrangement links TRBV5-6 to TRBJ2-1; TRBD2 agrees at 10 bases. The length of the CDR3 is 17 residues. The germline V gene has CDR1 SGHDT and CDR2 YYEEEE. With V trimmed by 0 bases and J by 4 bases, 7 bases remained unmatched. The CDR3 protein is CASSLAHLLAGYNEQFF. In nucleotides, the CDR3 is TGTGCCAGCAGCTTGGCCCATCTACTAGCGGGGTACAATGAGCAGTTCTTC.

This clone showed up just once. The V and J genes are TRBV27 and TRBJ2-7; D is uncertain. The CDR3 extends over 14 amino acids. From germline, CDR1 is MNHEY and CDR2 SMNVEV (reference sequence). Trimming left V 3 bases short and J 2 bases short, with 11 bases between. The CDR3 DNA sequence: TGTGCCAGCAGTTTTCAGTTTTCGGCCTACGAGCAGTACTTC. Protein: CASSFQFSAYEQYF.

This chain uses TRBV7-6 with TRBJ2-7, with no clear D. V was cut by 5 bases and J by 6 bases, with 14 bases left in between. CDR3 length: 13 residues. Germline V gene sequence: CDR1 SGHVS, CDR2 FNYEAQ. In nucleotides, the CDR3 is TGTGCCAGCAGCCTTGCCTCAGAGTTCGAGCAGTACTTC. The encoded protein is CASSLASEFEQYF. Looking up the rest from reference TRBV7-6 and TRBJ2-7 gives the full variable domain: GAGVSQSPRYKVTKRGQDVALRCDPISGHVSLYWYRQALGQGPEFLTYFNYEAQQDKSGLPNDRFSAERPEGSISTLTIQRTEQRDSAMYRCASSLASEFEQYFGPGTRLTVT.

This rearrangement joins TRBV13 to TRBJ1-3; D unresolved. This CDR3 contains 15 residues. V gave up 2 bases and J gave up 4 bases, with 12 bases separating them. Per the germline V gene, CDR1 is PRHDT and CDR2 is FYEKMQ (reference sequence). CDR3 region: CASSLRMEFGNTIYF. The CDR3 DNA reads as TGTGCCAGCAGCTTACGGATGGAATTCGGAAACACCATATATTTT.

The chain combines TRBV4-2 with TRBJ2-7; no definite D call. Germline V gives CDR1 LGHNA, CDR2 YNFKEQ. V lost 3 bases, J lost 1 base, and 7 bases lay in between. This CDR3 is built from 13 residues. The CDR3 sequence is CASSHDGSYEQYF. CDR3 DNA: TGTGCCAGCAGCCACGACGGATCCTACGAGCAGTACTTC.

The chain recombines TRBV27 with TRBJ1-1, with 8 bases fitting TRBD1. The CDR3 has 15 residues. Germline V gene sequence: CDR1 MNHEY, CDR2 SMNVEV (reference sequence). Losses at the gene ends were 3 bases for V and 3 bases for J; bases not matched to a gene: 6. CDR3 in DNA: TGTGCCAGCAGTTTCAGGGGGCCGATGGACACTGAAGCTTTCTTT. This encodes CASSFRGPMDTEAFF.

V and J are TRBV10-2 and TRBJ2-2; tentative D call: TRBD2 (6 bases). Germline lookup yields CDR1 WSHSY and CDR2 SAAADI. The V gene lost 6 bases and the J gene lost 4 bases, with 18 bases spanning the gap. The CDR3 sequence is 16 residues long. CDR3 protein: CASRDPRLGSTGELFF. CDR3 sequence (DNA): TGCGCCAGCAGGGATCCTAGACTAGGCTCCACCGGGGAGCTGTTTTTT.

The chain recombines TRBV4-3 with TRBJ1-1; the D gene is possibly TRBD1 (6 bases). With 6 bases removed from V and 1 base from J, the gap between germline ends came to 12 bases. Per the germline V gene, CDR1 is LGHNA and CDR2 is YSLEER. The CDR3 loop spans 14 amino acids. The CDR3 is CASRAGDSNTEAFF. CDR3 DNA: TGCGCCAGCAGAGCAGGGGACTCGAACACTGAAGCTTTCTTT.

This chain links TRBV6-1 with TRBJ2-6; the D is unclear. Germline CDR1 MNHNS, CDR2 SASEGT. This CDR3 is built from 13 residues. V was clipped by 6 bases and J by 1 base, with 4 bases between them. The CDR3 reads CASRNSGANVLTF. DNA of the CDR3: TGTGCCAGCAGAAATTCTGGGGCCAACGTCCTGACTTTC.

This clone has more than one count but fewer than ten. Other DNA sequences from this sample encode an identical CDR3 as well. The chain is built from TRBV13 and TRBJ2-7; a weak D match, TRBD2 (6 bases). This CDR3 comprises 13 residues. V lost 0 bases, J lost 3 bases, and 6 bases lay in between. Germline CDR1 PRHDT, CDR2 FYEKMQ (reference sequence). Written as DNA, the CDR3 is TGTGCCAGCAGCTTAGGGACTAGCTACGAGCAGTACTTC. It translates to CASSLGTSYEQYF.

The chain is built from TRBV5-6 and TRBJ2-3, with D perhaps matching TRBD1 (5 bases). This CDR3 comprises 14 residues. The ends were cut back, 2 bases at V and 2 bases at J, with 9 bases in the middle. Per germline, CDR1 SGHDT and CDR2 YYEEEE. CDR3 in amino acids: CASSFRQNTDTQYF. CDR3 DNA sequence: TGTGCCAGCAGCTTTCGACAGAACACAGATACGCAGTATTTT.

This clone was seen just once. This chain joins TRBV7-9 and TRBJ2-7; D remains unclear. Germline-derived CDR1 and CDR2 are SEHNR and FQNEAQ (reference sequence). Between the trimmed V and J ends, which lost 5 bases and 7 bases, there was a span of 15 bases. The CDR3 contains 13 residues. DNA for the CDR3: TGTGCCAGCAGCCCTCCTTCTGAAGGGGAGCAGTACTTC. Protein product: CASSPPSEGEQYF.

V and J are TRBV14 and TRBJ2-7; TRBD2 is a possible D gene (6 bases). The ends were cut back, 0 bases at V and 6 bases at J, with 15 bases in the middle. The CDR3 extends over 15 amino acids. The germline V gene encodes CDR1 SGHDN and CDR2 FVKESK. CDR3 region: CASSQEFSGVFEQYF. The CDR3 DNA follows: TGTGCCAGCAGCCAAGAATTCTCGGGAGTATTCGAGCAGTACTTC.

V is TRBV5-1 and J is TRBJ2-2; 7 bases line up with TRBD1. The CDR3 has 17 amino acids. Germline trimming cut 5 bases from V and 3 bases from J; bases unmatched to any gene: 13. Looked up from germline, CDR1 is SGHRS and CDR2 is YFSETQ. The CDR3, as DNA: TGCGCCAGCAGTCCTTTCGGTTCAGGGGGAGACACCGGGGAGCTGTTTTTT. The encoded protein is CASSPFGSGGDTGELFF.

This sequence joins TRBV6-5 and TRBJ2-2, with D unresolved. The CDR3 runs to 15 residues. Germline values: CDR1 MNHEY, CDR2 SVGAGI. Trimming removed 2 bases at V and 2 bases at J, with 9 bases between. CDR3 in DNA: TGTGCCAGCAGTTACGGTCCAGAAAACACCGGGGAGCTGTTTTTT. It encodes CASSYGPENTGELFF.

Notes on this clone: Other DNA sequences in the sample encode the same CDR3. V gene TRBV7-9 combines with J gene TRBJ2-5; D call uncertain. Germline lookup yields CDR1 SEHNR and CDR2 FQNEAQ (reference sequence). The ends were cut back, 2 bases at V and 0 bases at J, with 4 bases in the middle. The CDR3 has 13 amino acids. This CDR3 is CASSLTNQETQYF. The CDR3 DNA follows: TGTGCCAGCAGCTTAACTAACCAAGAGACCCAGTACTTC.

J is TRBJ1-5 and V is TRBV15; 7 nucleotides line up with TRBD1. Losses at the gene ends were 1 base for V and 4 bases for J; bases not matched to a gene: 4. This CDR3 region has 15 residues. In germline, CDR1 is LNHNV, CDR2 YYDKDF (reference sequence). CDR3 sequence: CATSRVSGGNQPQHF. CDR3 nucleotides: TGTGCCACCAGCAGAGTGTCAGGGGGTAATCAGCCCCAGCATTTT.

The chain uses TRBV28 and TRBJ1-4; D may be TRBD1 (5 bases). The CDR3 totals 13 residues. V was trimmed by 5 bases and J by 8 bases, leaving 12 bases between them. Germline lookup yields CDR1 MDHEN and CDR2 SYDVKM. This chain's CDR3 is CASSLQTEEKLFF. In DNA, the CDR3 is TGTGCCAGCAGTCTTCAGACAGAAGAAAAACTGTTTTTT.

V is TRBV5-4 and J is TRBJ2-5; 8 bases line up with TRBD1. This CDR3 comprises 15 residues. Germline CDR1 is SGHNT and CDR2 is YYREEE (reference sequence). The trim removed 4 bases at V and 2 bases at J, leaving 7 bases unmatched. The CDR3 is CASSVTGTGQETQYF. The DNA for the CDR3 is TGTGCCAGCAGCGTCACCGGGACAGGACAAGAGACCCAGTACTTC.

This chain uses TRBV5-4 with TRBJ2-3, with a possible D match to TRBD2 (5 bases). V was shortened by 4 bases and J by 0 bases, with 12 bases between the two germline ends. This CDR3 has 15 amino acids. CDR1 and CDR2 (germline): SGHNT, YYREEE (reference sequence). CDR3: CASSPYTGSTDTQYF. The CDR3 nucleotides are TGTGCCAGCAGCCCGTATACGGGAAGCACAGATACGCAGTATTTT.

The DNA for the CDR3 is TGTGCCAGCAGCTGGGGTGAGACCCAGTACTTC. Translated, it gives CASSWGETQYF. The chain uses TRBV7-8 and TRBJ2-5; D gene ambiguous. This CDR3 is built from 11 residues. Trimming removed 4 bases from V and 5 bases from J, with 5 bases in between. The germline CDR1 and CDR2 sequences are SGHVS and FQNEAQ.

V usage is TRBV27 and J usage is TRBJ1-5; no clear D gene. Germline V gene data show CDR1 as MNHEY and CDR2 as SMNVEV (reference sequence). V shed 2 bases and J shed 10 bases, with 12 bases lying between them. The CDR3 spans 13 residues. CDR3 residues: CASSLMGVRPQHF. The CDR3 coding sequence is TGTGCCAGCAGTTTAATGGGCGTCCGCCCCCAGCATTTT.

The chain combines TRBV6-5 with TRBJ2-7; D might be TRBD1 or TRBD2, each matching 5 bases. The CDR3 is 16 amino acids. V dropped 0 bases and J dropped 3 bases, with 15 bases sitting between them. Germline V gene data show CDR1 as MNHEY and CDR2 as SVGAGI. The CDR3 coding sequence is TGTGCCAGCAGTTACTCCCGGGACGAAGTCCGCTACGAGCAGTACTTC. Translating gives CASSYSRDEVRYEQYF.

The rearrangement joins TRBV7-2 to TRBJ1-2; D not certain. This CDR3 has 15 amino acids. The germline CDR1 and CDR2 sequences are SGHTA and FQGNSA. V was pared by 5 bases and J by 4 bases, with 17 bases between. The CDR3 sequence: CASSPVPADAYGYTF. CDR3 bases: TGTGCCAGCAGCCCCGTGCCGGCGGACGCCTATGGCTACACCTTC.